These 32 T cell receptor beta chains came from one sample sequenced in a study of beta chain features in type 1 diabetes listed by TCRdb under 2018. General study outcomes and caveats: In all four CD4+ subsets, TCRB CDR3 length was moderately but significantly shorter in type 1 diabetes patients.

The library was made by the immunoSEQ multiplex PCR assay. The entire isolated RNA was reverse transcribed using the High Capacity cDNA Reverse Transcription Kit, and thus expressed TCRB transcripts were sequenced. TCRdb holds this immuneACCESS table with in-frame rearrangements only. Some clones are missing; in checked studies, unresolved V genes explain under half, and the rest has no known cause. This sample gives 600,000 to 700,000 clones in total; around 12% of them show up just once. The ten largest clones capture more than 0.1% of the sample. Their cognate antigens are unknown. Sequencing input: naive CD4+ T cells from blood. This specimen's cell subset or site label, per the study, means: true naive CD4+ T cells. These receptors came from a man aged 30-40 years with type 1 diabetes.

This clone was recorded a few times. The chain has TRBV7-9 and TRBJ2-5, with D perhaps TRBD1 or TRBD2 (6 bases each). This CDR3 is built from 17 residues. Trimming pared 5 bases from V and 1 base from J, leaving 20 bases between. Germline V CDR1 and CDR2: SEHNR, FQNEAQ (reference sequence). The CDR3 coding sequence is TGTGCCAGCAGCCCAGGGGCTAGCGTCCTGTTCCAAGAGACCCAGTACTTC. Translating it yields CASSPGASVLFQETQYF.

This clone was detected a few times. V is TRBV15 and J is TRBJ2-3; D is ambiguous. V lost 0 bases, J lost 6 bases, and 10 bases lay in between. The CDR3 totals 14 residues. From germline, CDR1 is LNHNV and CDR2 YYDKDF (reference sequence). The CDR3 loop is CATSRDFASDTQYF. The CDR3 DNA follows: TGTGCCACCAGCAGAGATTTTGCCTCGGATACGCAGTATTTT.

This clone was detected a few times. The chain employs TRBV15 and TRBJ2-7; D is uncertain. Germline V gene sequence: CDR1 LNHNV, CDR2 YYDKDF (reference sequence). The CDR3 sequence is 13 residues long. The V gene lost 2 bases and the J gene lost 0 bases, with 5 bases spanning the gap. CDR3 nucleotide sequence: TGTGCCACCAGCAGAACGGGCTCCTACGAGCAGTACTTC. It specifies CATSRTGSYEQYF.

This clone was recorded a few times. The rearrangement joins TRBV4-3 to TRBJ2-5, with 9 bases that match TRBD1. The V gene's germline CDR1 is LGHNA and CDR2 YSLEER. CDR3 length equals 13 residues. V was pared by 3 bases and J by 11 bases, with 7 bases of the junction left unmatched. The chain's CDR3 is CASSQGQGGEQYF. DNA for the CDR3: TGCGCCAGCAGCCAGGGACAGGGAGGGGAGCAGTACTTC.

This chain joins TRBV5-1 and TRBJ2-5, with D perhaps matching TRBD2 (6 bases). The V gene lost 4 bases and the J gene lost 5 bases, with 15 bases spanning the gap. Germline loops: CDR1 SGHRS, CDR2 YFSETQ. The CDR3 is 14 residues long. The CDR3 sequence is CASSPTVGGETQYF. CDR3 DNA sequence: TGCGCCAGCAGCCCTACCGTAGGAGGGGAGACCCAGTACTTC. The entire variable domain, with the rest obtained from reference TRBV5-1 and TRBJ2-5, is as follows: KAGVTQTPRYLIKTRGQQVTLSCSPISGHRSVSWYQQTPGQGLQFLFEYFSETQRNKGNFPGRFSGRQFSNSRSEMNVSTLELGDSALYLCASSPTVGGETQYFGPGTRLLVL.

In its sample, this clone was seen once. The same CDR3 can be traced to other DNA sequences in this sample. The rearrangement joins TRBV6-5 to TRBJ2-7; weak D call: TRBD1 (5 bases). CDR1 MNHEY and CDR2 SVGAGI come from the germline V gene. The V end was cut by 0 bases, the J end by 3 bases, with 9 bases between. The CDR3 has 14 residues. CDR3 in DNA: TGTGCCAGCAGTTACTCGGGGCAGGTCTACGAGCAGTACTTC. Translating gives CASSYSGQVYEQYF.

The CDR3 is CAINPNRDTEAFF. The CDR3 bases are TGTGCCATCAATCCAAATAGGGACACTGAAGCTTTCTTT. V is TRBV10-3 and J is TRBJ1-1; the D is unclear. V was clipped by 7 bases and J by 3 bases, with 12 bases between them. Per the germline V gene, CDR1 is ENHRY and CDR2 is SYGVKD. There are 13 residues in the CDR3.

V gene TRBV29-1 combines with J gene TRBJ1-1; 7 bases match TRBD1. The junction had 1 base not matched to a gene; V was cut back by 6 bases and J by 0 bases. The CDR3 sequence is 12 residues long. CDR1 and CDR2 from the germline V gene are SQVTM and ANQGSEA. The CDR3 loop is CSVGQVNTEAFF. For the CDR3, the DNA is TGCAGCGTCGGACAGGTGAACACTGAAGCTTTCTTT. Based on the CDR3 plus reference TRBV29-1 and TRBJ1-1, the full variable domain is SAVISQKPSRDICQRGTSLTIQCQVDSQVTMMFWYRQQPGQSLTLIATANQGSEATYESGFVIDKFPISRPNLTFSTLTVSNMSPEDSSIYLCSVGQVNTEAFFGQGTRLTVV.

DNA for the CDR3: TGCAGTGCTAGAGAAGGGTACGAGCAGTACTTC. It translates to CSAREGYEQYF. This chain connects TRBV20-1 to TRBJ2-7; D not certain. The V end lost 0 bases, the J end lost 4 bases, and 4 bases lay between the germline ends. CDR3 length equals 11 residues. Germline values: CDR1 DFQATT, CDR2 SNEGSKA (reference sequence).

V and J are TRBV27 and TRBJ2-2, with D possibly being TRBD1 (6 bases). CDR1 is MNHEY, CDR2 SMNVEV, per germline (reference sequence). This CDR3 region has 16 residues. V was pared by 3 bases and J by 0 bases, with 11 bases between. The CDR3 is CASSFRGQPNTGELFF. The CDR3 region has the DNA TGTGCCAGCAGTTTCAGGGGCCAGCCGAACACCGGGGAGCTGTTTTTT.

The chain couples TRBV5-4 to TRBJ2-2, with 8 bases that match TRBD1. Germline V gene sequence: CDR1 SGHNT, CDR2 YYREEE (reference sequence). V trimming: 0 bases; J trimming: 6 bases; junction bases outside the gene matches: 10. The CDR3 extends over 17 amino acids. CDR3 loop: CASSLAETGARAGELFF. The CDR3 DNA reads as TGTGCCAGCAGCTTGGCTGAGACAGGGGCCCGAGCCGGGGAGCTGTTTTTT.

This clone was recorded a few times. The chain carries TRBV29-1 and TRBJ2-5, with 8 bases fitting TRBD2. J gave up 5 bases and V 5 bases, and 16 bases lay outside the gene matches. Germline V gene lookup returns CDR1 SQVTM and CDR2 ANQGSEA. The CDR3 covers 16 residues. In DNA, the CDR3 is TGCAGCGTTATTTCTCCGGGGGGGCCCTCCTTTGAGACCCAGTACTTC. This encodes CSVISPGGPSFETQYF. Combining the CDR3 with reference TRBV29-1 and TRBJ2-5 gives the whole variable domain SAVISQKPSRDICQRGTSLTIQCQVDSQVTMMFWYRQQPGQSLTLIATANQGSEATYESGFVIDKFPISRPNLTFSTLTVSNMSPEDSSIYLCSVISPGGPSFETQYFGPGTRLLVL.

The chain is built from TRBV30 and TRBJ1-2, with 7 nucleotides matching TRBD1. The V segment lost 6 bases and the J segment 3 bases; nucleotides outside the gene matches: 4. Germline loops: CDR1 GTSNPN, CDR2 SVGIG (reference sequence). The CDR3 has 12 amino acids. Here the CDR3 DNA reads TGTGCCTGCAGGGGGGGAGACTATGGCTACACCTTC. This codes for CACRGGDYGYTF.

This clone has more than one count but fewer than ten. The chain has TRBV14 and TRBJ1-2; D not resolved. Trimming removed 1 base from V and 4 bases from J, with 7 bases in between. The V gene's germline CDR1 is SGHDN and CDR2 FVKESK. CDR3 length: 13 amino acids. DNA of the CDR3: TGTGCCAGCAGCCAAGGCGGCTTCTATGGCTACACCTTC. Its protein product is CASSQGGFYGYTF.

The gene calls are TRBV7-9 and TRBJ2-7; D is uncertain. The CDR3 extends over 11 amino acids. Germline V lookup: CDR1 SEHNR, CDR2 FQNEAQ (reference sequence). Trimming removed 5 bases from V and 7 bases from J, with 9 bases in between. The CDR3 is CASSHADEQYF. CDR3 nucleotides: TGTGCCAGCAGCCACGCGGATGAGCAGTACTTC.

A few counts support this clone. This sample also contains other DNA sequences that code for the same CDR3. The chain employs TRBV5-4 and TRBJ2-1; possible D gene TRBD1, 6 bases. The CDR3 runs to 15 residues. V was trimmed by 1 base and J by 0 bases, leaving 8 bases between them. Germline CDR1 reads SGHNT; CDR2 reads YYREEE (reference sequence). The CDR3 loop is CASSLRGSSYNEQFF. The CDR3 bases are TGTGCCAGCAGCTTGAGGGGGTCCTCCTACAATGAGCAGTTCTTC.

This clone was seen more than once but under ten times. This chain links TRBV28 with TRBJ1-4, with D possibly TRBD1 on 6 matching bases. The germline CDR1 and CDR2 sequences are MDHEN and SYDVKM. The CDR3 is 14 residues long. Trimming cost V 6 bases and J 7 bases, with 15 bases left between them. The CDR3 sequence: CASRTTGRGEKLFF. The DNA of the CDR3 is TGTGCCAGCAGGACCACAGGGAGAGGTGAAAAACTGTTTTTT.

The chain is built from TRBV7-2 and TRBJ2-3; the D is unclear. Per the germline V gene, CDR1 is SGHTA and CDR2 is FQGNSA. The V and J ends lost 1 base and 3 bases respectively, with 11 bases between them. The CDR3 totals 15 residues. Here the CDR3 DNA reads TGTGCCAGCAGCTTAGGCGAACTAACAACAGATACGCAGTATTTT. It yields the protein CASSLGELTTDTQYF.

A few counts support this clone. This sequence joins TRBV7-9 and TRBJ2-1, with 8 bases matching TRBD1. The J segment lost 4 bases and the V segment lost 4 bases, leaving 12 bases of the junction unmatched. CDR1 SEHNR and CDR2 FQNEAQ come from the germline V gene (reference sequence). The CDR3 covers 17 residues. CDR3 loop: CASSSLPGQGVYNEQFF. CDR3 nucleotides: TGTGCCAGCAGCTCGCTGCCTGGACAGGGAGTTTACAATGAGCAGTTCTTC.

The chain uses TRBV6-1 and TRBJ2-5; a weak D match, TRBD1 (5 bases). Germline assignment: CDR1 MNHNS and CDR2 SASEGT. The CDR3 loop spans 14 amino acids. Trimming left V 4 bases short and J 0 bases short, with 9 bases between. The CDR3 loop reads CASSVVRDQETQYF. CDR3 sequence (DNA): TGTGCCAGCAGTGTGGTCAGGGACCAAGAGACCCAGTACTTC.

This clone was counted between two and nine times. The CDR3 DNA reads as TGTGCCAGCAGCACACTAGTCACGGAGACCCAGTACTTC. Translation: CASSTLVTETQYF. This chain connects TRBV11-3 to TRBJ2-5; a possible D gene is TRBD2 (5 bases). Per the germline V gene, CDR1 is SGHNT and CDR2 is YENEEA. V was clipped by 5 bases and J by 5 bases, with 12 bases between them. The CDR3 is made up of 13 amino acids.

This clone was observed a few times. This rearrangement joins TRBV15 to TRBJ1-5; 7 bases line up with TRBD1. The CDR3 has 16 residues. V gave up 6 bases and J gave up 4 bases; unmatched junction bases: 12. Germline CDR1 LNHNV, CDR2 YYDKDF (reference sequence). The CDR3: CATSLQGVPGNQPQHF. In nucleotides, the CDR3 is TGTGCCACCAGTCTCCAGGGGGTCCCTGGGAATCAGCCCCAGCATTTT.

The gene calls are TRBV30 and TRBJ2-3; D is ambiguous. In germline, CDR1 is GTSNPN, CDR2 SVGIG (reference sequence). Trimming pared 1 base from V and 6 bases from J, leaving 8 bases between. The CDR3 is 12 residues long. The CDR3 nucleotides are TGTGCCTGGAGTGCCTCGAGCGATACGCAGTATTTT. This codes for CAWSASSDTQYF.

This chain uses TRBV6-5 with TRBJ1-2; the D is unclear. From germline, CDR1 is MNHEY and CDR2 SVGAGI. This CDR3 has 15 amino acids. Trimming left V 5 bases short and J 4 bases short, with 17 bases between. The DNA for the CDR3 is TGTGCCAGCAGTACCCCTTCGGCCGGTAGCTATGGCTACACCTTC. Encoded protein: CASSTPSAGSYGYTF.

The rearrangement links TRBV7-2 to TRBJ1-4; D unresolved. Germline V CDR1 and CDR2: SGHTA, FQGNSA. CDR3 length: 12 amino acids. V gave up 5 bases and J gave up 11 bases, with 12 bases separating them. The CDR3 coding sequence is TGTGCCAGCAGCCCAGTGGACGGGAAACTGTTTTTT. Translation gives CASSPVDGKLFF.

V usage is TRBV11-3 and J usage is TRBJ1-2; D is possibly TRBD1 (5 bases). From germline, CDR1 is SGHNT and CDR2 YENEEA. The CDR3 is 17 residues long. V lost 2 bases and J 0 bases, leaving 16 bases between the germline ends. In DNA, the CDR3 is TGTGCCAGCAGCTTATCCTGGGGCCCTAGCTCTAACTATGGCTACACCTTC. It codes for CASSLSWGPSSNYGYTF.

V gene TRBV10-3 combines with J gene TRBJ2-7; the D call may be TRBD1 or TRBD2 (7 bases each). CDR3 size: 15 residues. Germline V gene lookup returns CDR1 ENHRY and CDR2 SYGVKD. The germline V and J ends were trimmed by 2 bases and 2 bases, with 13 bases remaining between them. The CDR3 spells CAISEGRGGTYEQYF. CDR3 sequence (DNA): TGTGCCATCAGTGAGGGCAGGGGGGGTACCTACGAGCAGTACTTC.

CDR3 loop: CASRPRRASSYEQYF. The CDR3 nucleotides read TGTGCCAGCAGACCGCGGCGGGCCAGTTCCTACGAGCAGTACTTC. The chain uses TRBV6-5 and TRBJ2-7; TRBD2 might be the D (5 bases). The V and J ends lost 6 bases and 1 base respectively, with 16 bases between them. Germline lookup yields CDR1 MNHEY and CDR2 SVGAGI. The length of the CDR3 is 15 residues.

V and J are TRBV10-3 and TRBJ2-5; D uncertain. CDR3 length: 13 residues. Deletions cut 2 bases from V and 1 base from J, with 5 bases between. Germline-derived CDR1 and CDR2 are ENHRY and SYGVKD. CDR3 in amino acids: CAISEAVQETQYF. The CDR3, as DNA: TGTGCCATCAGTGAGGCAGTCCAAGAGACCCAGTACTTC.

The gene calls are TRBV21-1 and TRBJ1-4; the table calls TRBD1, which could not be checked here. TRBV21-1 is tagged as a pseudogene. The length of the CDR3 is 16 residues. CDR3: CASSPQTGDMEEKLFF. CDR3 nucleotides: TGTGCCAGCAGCCCGCAGACAGGGGACATGGAGGAAAAACTGTTTTTT.

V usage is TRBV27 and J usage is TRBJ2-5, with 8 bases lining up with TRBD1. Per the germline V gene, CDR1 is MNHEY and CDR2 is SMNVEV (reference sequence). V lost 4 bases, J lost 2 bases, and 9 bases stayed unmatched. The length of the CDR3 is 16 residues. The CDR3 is CASSSRRDRSQETQYF. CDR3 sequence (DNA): TGTGCCAGCAGTTCCCGCCGGGACAGGAGTCAAGAGACCCAGTACTTC.

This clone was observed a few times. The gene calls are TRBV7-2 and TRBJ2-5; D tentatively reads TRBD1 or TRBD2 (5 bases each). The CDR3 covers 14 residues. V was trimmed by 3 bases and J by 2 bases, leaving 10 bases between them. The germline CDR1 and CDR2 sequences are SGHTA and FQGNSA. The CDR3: CASSLGRSQETQYF. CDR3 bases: TGTGCCAGCAGCTTGGGACGGTCTCAAGAGACCCAGTACTTC.